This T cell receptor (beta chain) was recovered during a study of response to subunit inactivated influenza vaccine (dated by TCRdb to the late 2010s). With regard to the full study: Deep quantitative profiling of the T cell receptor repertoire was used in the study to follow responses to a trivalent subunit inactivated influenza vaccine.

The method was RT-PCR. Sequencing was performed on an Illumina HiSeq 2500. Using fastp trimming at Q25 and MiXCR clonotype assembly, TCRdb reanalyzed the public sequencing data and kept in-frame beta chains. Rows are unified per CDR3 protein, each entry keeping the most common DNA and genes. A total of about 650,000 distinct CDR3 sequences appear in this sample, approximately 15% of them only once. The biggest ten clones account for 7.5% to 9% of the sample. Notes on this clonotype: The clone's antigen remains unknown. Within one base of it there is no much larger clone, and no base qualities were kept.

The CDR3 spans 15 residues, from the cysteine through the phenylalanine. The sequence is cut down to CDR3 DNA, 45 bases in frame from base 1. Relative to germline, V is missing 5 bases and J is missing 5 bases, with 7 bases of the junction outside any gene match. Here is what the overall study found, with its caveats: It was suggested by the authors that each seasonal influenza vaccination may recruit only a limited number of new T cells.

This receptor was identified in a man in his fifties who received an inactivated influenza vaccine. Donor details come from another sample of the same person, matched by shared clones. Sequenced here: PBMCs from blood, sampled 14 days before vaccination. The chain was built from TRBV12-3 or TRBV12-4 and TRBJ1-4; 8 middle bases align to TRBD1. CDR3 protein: CASSRRTGQNEKLFF. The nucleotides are TGTGCCAGCAGTCGCCGGACAGGGCAAAATGAAAAACTGTTTTTT.